A selection of T cell receptor beta chains follows, all from one sample in a study of cytomegalovirus exposure and HLA in healthy donors. The table came from immunoSEQ multiplex PCR; TCRdb's copy has only in-frame clones and leaves some out. Among roughly 100,000 clones, 65% to 85% were seen once, and the ten largest hold about 5%. Sequencing used PBMCs. These receptors were collected from a middle-aged man in good health and CMV-seropositive. The CDR3 runs from the conserved cysteine through the conserved F or W. The D gene is left open where the match is weak. Clone size is shown for a subset of rows, as once, few, many or a class of expanded clone.

CDR3 DNA: TGTGCCAGTAGTATCGGACAGGGAAACTATGGCTACACCTTC
CDR3 protein: CASSIGQGNYGYTF
V gene: TRBV19
D gene: TRBD1
clone size: .
J gene: TRBJ1-2

CDR3 DNA: TGCAGCGTTGAGGTCTGGGAGGGAGACGAGCAGTACTTC
CDR3 protein: CSVEVWEGDEQYF
V gene: TRBV29-1
D gene: TRBD2
clone size: once
J gene: TRBJ2-7

CDR3 DNA: TGTGCCAGCAGCTTTACGAGGAACACTGAAGCTTTCTTT
CDR3 protein: CASSFTRNTEAFF
V gene: TRBV5-6
D gene: .
clone size: .
J gene: TRBJ1-1

CDR3 DNA: TGCAGCGTTGAAACATCGCGGGCAGGGGGTACCTACGAGCAGTACTTC
CDR3 protein: CSVETSRAGGTYEQYF
V gene: TRBV29-1
D gene: TRBD1
clone size: .
J gene: TRBJ2-7

CDR3 DNA: TGTGCCAGCAGCACCGGGACTTCCCTCGTGATCACTGAAGCTTTCTTT
CDR3 protein: CASSTGTSLVITEAFF
V gene: TRBV27
D gene: .
clone size: .
J gene: TRBJ1-1

CDR3 DNA: TGTGCCAGCTCCTTGGGGGGACAGGTCAATTCACCCCTCCACTTT
CDR3 protein: CASSLGGQVNSPLHF
V gene: TRBV27
D gene: TRBD1
clone size: .
J gene: TRBJ1-6

CDR3 DNA: TGTGCCAGCAGCCGTTACTCGGGGGGGCGGGACAACGAGCAGTACTTC
CDR3 protein: CASSRYSGGRDNEQYF
V gene: TRBV11-2
D gene: TRBD2
clone size: .
J gene: TRBJ2-7

CDR3 DNA: TGTGCCAGCAGTTACTTTGGAGACCCTCGGGGCTACACCTTC
CDR3 protein: CASSYFGDPRGYTF
V gene: TRBV6-5
D gene: .
clone size: .
J gene: TRBJ1-2

CDR3 DNA: TGTGCCAGCAGCTTTGCCGGGCTAGCGGGAGACGAGCAGTACTTC
CDR3 protein: CASSFAGLAGDEQYF
V gene: TRBV27
D gene: TRBD2
clone size: .
J gene: TRBJ2-7

CDR3 DNA: TGTGCCAGCAGCCCCGACAGGAGCTCCTCCACCGGGGAGCTGTTTTTT
CDR3 protein: CASSPDRSSSTGELFF
V gene: TRBV7-6
D gene: .
clone size: .
J gene: TRBJ2-2

CDR3 DNA: TGTGCCAGTAGTTGGAGGGAAGGCGGCTACACCTTC
CDR3 protein: CASSWREGGYTF
V gene: TRBV19
D gene: .
clone size: .
J gene: TRBJ1-2

CDR3 DNA: TGTGCCAGCAGTGAAGCCAAGGGCGGGTACGAGCAGTACTTC
CDR3 protein: CASSEAKGGYEQYF
V gene: TRBV6-1
D gene: .
clone size: .
J gene: TRBJ2-7

CDR3 DNA: TGCGCCAGCAGCCTATCCATCCGGGAGTACGAGCAGTACTTC
CDR3 protein: CASSLSIREYEQYF
V gene: TRBV4-1
D gene: .
clone size: .
J gene: TRBJ2-7

CDR3 DNA: TGTGCCAGCAGCTTGGCAGGATCTTACTACGAGCAGTACTTC
CDR3 protein: CASSLAGSYYEQYF
V gene: TRBV7-9
D gene: .
clone size: .
J gene: TRBJ2-7

CDR3 DNA: TGTGCCGGCAGCTTTGGGACAGGGTTCGACACCGGGGAGCTGTTTTTT
CDR3 protein: CAGSFGTGFDTGELFF
V gene: TRBV7-6
D gene: TRBD1
clone size: .
J gene: TRBJ2-2

CDR3 DNA: TGTGCCAGCAGTTACTCCTTGCCCGGGTCTGGCCAGCCCCAGCATTTT
CDR3 protein: CASSYSLPGSGQPQHF
V gene: TRBV6-5
D gene: .
clone size: .
J gene: TRBJ1-5

CDR3 DNA: TGTGCCATCTTCTCTAGCGGGGCGCCTGGGGCCAACGTCCTGACTTTC
CDR3 protein: CAIFSSGAPGANVLTF
V gene: TRBV10-3
D gene: TRBD2
clone size: .
J gene: TRBJ2-6

CDR3 DNA: TGCGCCAGCAGCGGGGGGCACACTGAAGCTTTCTTT
CDR3 protein: CASSGGHTEAFF
V gene: TRBV10-1
D gene: .
clone size: .
J gene: TRBJ1-1

CDR3 DNA: TGTGCCAGCAGCAATTTTGGACAGAAAAACAGTCAGTACTTC
CDR3 protein: CASSNFGQKNSQYF
V gene: TRBV21-1
D gene: .
clone size: .
J gene: TRBJ2-4

CDR3 DNA: TGTGCCAGCGTCCCGGGACACAGGAACACCGGGGAGCTGTTTTTT
CDR3 protein: CASVPGHRNTGELFF
V gene: TRBV19
D gene: .
clone size: .
J gene: TRBJ2-2

CDR3 DNA: TGCGCCAGCAGCACTGGGACAGGGGACGAAAAACTGTTTTTT
CDR3 protein: CASSTGTGDEKLFF
V gene: TRBV5-1
D gene: TRBD1
clone size: .
J gene: TRBJ1-4

CDR3 DNA: TGTGCCAGCAATCTGGGAGAGGACGGGGAGCTGTTTTTT
CDR3 protein: CASNLGEDGELFF
V gene: TRBV6-5
D gene: .
clone size: .
J gene: TRBJ2-2

CDR3 DNA: TGTGCCAGCAGTCCCGCGGGACTAACTTCCTACGAGCAGTACTTC
CDR3 protein: CASSPAGLTSYEQYF
V gene: TRBV28
D gene: TRBD2
clone size: once
J gene: TRBJ2-7

CDR3 DNA: TGCGCCAGCAGCTTGGTGGGGCCAACGGGCACTGAAGCTTTCTTT
CDR3 protein: CASSLVGPTGTEAFF
V gene: TRBV5-1
D gene: .
clone size: .
J gene: TRBJ1-1

CDR3 DNA: TGTGCCAGCAGCCTTGGGACAGGGACCTACGAGCAGTACTTC
CDR3 protein: CASSLGTGTYEQYF
V gene: TRBV7-9
D gene: TRBD1
clone size: .
J gene: TRBJ2-7

CDR3 DNA: TGTGCCAGCAGTGACGCCAGGGACTATGGCTACACCTTC
CDR3 protein: CASSDARDYGYTF
V gene: TRBV6-1
D gene: .
clone size: .
J gene: TRBJ1-2

CDR3 DNA: TGTGCCAGCAGCCCGACTAGCGGCTACTACAATGAGCAGTTCTTC
CDR3 protein: CASSPTSGYYNEQFF
V gene: TRBV11-2
D gene: TRBD2
clone size: .
J gene: TRBJ2-1

CDR3 DNA: TGTGCCAGCAGCAACTACAGGGGCCGCTACGAGCAGTACTTC
CDR3 protein: CASSNYRGRYEQYF
V gene: TRBV5-4
D gene: TRBD1
clone size: .
J gene: TRBJ2-7

CDR3 DNA: TGTGCCATCAGTGAGCGGGGACAATCTGGGGAGCTGTTTTTT
CDR3 protein: CAISERGQSGELFF
V gene: TRBV10-3
D gene: .
clone size: .
J gene: TRBJ2-2

CDR3 DNA: TGCGCCAGCAGGGAGAGTAACGCGAACACCGGGGAGCTGTTTTTT
CDR3 protein: CASRESNANTGELFF
V gene: TRBV5-1
D gene: .
clone size: .
J gene: TRBJ2-2

CDR3 DNA: TGCAGCGTTCGGGAGGACTCTGGGGCCAACGGCCTGACTTTC
CDR3 protein: CSVREDSGANGLTF
V gene: TRBV29-1
D gene: TRBD2
clone size: .
J gene: TRBJ2-6

CDR3 DNA: TGCGCCAGCAGCTTGACCGGACAGGGTGGATACAATGAGCAGTTCTTC
CDR3 protein: CASSLTGQGGYNEQFF
V gene: TRBV5-1
D gene: TRBD1
clone size: .
J gene: TRBJ2-1

CDR3 DNA: TGTTCCAGCACCTCGACAGGTTCCTACGAGCAGTACTTC
CDR3 protein: CSSTSTGSYEQYF
V gene: TRBV7-9
D gene: .
clone size: .
J gene: TRBJ2-7

CDR3 DNA: TGTGCCAGCAGTTTATCGGCAGGACGGGGAGCTGAGCAGTTCTTC
CDR3 protein: CASSLSAGRGAEQFF
V gene: TRBV27
D gene: .
clone size: .
J gene: TRBJ2-1

CDR3 DNA: TGTGCCAGCGGTGGTGGCAGAAGTAATTCACCCCTCCACTTT
CDR3 protein: CASGGGRSNSPLHF
V gene: TRBV5-4
D gene: .
clone size: .
J gene: TRBJ1-6

CDR3 DNA: TGTGCCAGCAGCACCCTAGCGGGGGCGACCACAGATACGCAGTATTTT
CDR3 protein: CASSTLAGATTDTQYF
V gene: TRBV7-9
D gene: TRBD2
clone size: .
J gene: TRBJ2-3

CDR3 DNA: TGTGCCAGCAGTAGGGACAGGGGAGACCAGCCCCAGCATTTT
CDR3 protein: CASSRDRGDQPQHF
V gene: TRBV2
D gene: TRBD1
clone size: .
J gene: TRBJ1-5

CDR3 DNA: TGTGCCAGCTCACGAGGGGGACAGGGAGGTCTGACTGAAGCTTTCTTT
CDR3 protein: CASSRGGQGGLTEAFF
V gene: TRBV18
D gene: TRBD1
clone size: .
J gene: TRBJ1-1

CDR3 DNA: TGTGCCAGCAGAACCTCCTGGACAGGGTTTTCACCCCTCCACTTT
CDR3 protein: CASRTSWTGFSPLHF
V gene: TRBV6-5
D gene: TRBD1
clone size: .
J gene: TRBJ1-6

CDR3 DNA: TGTGCCAGTTTAAACGACCTGGGCCACGGGGAGCTGTTTTTT
CDR3 protein: CASLNDLGHGELFF
V gene: TRBV6-5
D gene: .
clone size: few
J gene: TRBJ2-2

CDR3 DNA: TGCGCCAGCAGCTTGGTTCCAGGGTTCACCGGGGAGCTGTTTTTT
CDR3 protein: CASSLVPGFTGELFF
V gene: TRBV5-1
D gene: .
clone size: .
J gene: TRBJ2-2

CDR3 DNA: TGTGCCAGCAGTTACTCACAGGGACCGGGGGAGCTGTTTTTT
CDR3 protein: CASSYSQGPGELFF
V gene: TRBV6-6
D gene: .
clone size: .
J gene: TRBJ2-2

CDR3 DNA: TGTGCCAGCAGTGAAAGTCTAACAGGTCAGCCCCAGCATTTT
CDR3 protein: CASSESLTGQPQHF
V gene: TRBV6-1
D gene: .
clone size: .
J gene: TRBJ1-5

CDR3 DNA: TGTGCCAGCAGCTTAGTTTCCCTCAGCGGGAGTCCCTACGAGCAGTACTTC
CDR3 protein: CASSLVSLSGSPYEQYF
V gene: TRBV7-8
D gene: TRBD2
clone size: .
J gene: TRBJ2-7

CDR3 DNA: TGTGCCAGCAGCTTACTACAGGGGTTGTCGGCGTATGGCTACACCTTC
CDR3 protein: CASSLLQGLSAYGYTF
V gene: TRBV7-2
D gene: TRBD1
clone size: .
J gene: TRBJ1-2

CDR3 DNA: TGTGCCTGGAGTTTAAAGGACAGGGCCCTTTCTGGAAACACCATATATTTT
CDR3 protein: CAWSLKDRALSGNTIYF
V gene: TRBV30
D gene: TRBD1
clone size: .
J gene: TRBJ1-3

CDR3 DNA: TGTGCCACCAGCAGACTAGGAGGGGACCAGCCCCAGCATTTT
CDR3 protein: CATSRLGGDQPQHF
V gene: TRBV15
D gene: .
clone size: few
J gene: TRBJ1-5

CDR3 DNA: TGTGCCTGGAGTAGGGGTGGAGGGGCCAACGTCCTGACTTTC
CDR3 protein: CAWSRGGGANVLTF
V gene: TRBV30
D gene: .
clone size: .
J gene: TRBJ2-6

CDR3 DNA: TGTGCCAGCAGTGCCGGACTCTCTCTATCTGGAAACACCATATATTTT
CDR3 protein: CASSAGLSLSGNTIYF
V gene: TRBV6-1
D gene: .
clone size: .
J gene: TRBJ1-3

CDR3 DNA: TGTGCCAGCAGCGTACGGACAGGGGGCACAGATACGCAGTATTTT
CDR3 protein: CASSVRTGGTDTQYF
V gene: TRBV2
D gene: TRBD1
clone size: once
J gene: TRBJ2-3

CDR3 DNA: TGTGCCAGTAGTATATCAGCGGGGCCTCCCTACGAGCAGTACTTC
CDR3 protein: CASSISAGPPYEQYF
V gene: TRBV19
D gene: TRBD2
clone size: .
J gene: TRBJ2-7

CDR3 DNA: TGCGCCAGCAGCTTGGCCGTGTACTATGGCTACACCTTC
CDR3 protein: CASSLAVYYGYTF
V gene: TRBV5-1
D gene: .
clone size: few
J gene: TRBJ1-2

CDR3 DNA: TGTGCCAGCAGCGTAGGTGCGAGGACTAGCGGGGGGATCTACGAGCAGTACTTC
CDR3 protein: CASSVGARTSGGIYEQYF
V gene: TRBV9
D gene: TRBD2
clone size: once
J gene: TRBJ2-7

CDR3 DNA: TGCGCCAGCAGCTTGGGACAGGGGGCCTACGAGCAGTACTTC
CDR3 protein: CASSLGQGAYEQYF
V gene: TRBV5-1
D gene: TRBD1
clone size: .
J gene: TRBJ2-7

CDR3 DNA: TGTGCCAGCAGTAGCGGGACTAGCGGAAACTCCTACGAGCAGTACTTC
CDR3 protein: CASSSGTSGNSYEQYF
V gene: TRBV6-6
D gene: TRBD2
clone size: .
J gene: TRBJ2-7

CDR3 DNA: TGTGCCAGTAGTATTCTTCTGTGGCGCAGCGGGTCCAATCAGCCCCAGCATTTT
CDR3 protein: CASSILLWRSGSNQPQHF
V gene: TRBV19
D gene: .
clone size: once
J gene: TRBJ1-5

CDR3 DNA: TGTGCCAGCAGCTGGGACAGGGGTCCCCTCGCTTTCTTT
CDR3 protein: CASSWDRGPLAFF
V gene: TRBV11-2
D gene: TRBD1
clone size: .
J gene: TRBJ1-1